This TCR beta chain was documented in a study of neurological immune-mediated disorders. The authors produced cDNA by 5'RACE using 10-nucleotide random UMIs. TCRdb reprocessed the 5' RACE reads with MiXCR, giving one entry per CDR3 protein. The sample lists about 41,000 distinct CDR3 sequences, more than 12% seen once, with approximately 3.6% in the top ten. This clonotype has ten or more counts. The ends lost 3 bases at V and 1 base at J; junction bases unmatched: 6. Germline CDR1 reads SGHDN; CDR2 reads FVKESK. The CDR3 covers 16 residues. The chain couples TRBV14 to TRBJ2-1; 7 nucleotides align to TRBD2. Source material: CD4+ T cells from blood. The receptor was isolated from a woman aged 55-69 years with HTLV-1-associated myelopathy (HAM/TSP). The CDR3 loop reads CASSHGGLSSYNEQFF. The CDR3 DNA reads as TGTGCCAGCAGCCATGGGGGACTATCGTCCTACAATGAGCAGTTCTTC.